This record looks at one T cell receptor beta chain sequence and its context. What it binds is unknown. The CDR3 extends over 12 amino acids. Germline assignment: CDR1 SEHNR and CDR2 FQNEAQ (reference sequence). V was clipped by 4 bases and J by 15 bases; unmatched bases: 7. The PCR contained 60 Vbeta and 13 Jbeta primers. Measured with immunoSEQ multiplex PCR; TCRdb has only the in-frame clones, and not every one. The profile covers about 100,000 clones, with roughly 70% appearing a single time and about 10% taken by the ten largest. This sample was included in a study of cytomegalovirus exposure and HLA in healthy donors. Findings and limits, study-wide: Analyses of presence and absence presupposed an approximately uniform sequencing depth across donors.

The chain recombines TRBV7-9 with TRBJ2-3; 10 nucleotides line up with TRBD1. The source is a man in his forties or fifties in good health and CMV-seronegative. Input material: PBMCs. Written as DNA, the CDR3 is TGTGCCAGCAGCTCGGACAGGGGGGACAAATATTTT. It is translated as CASSSDRGDKYF.